One TCR beta chain is described in this entry. This specimen belongs to a study of blood T cell repertoires in COVID-19. Participants had their cohort set by participant-reported clinical history. In the authors' methods: Estimates of nucleated cell counts were drawn from the amplification of reference gene primers. The assay was immunoSEQ multiplex PCR, and TCRdb's table has in-frame clones only and misses some. V, J and clone size derive from that table, while D and trimming were established from the DNA sequence. The sample has roughly 160,000 clones, under 90% seen once. The receptor's source is a woman aged 60-75 years who had recovered from COVID-19. The source material was PBMCs or T cells enriched from blood (not recorded which).

CDR3 in amino acids: CASSQTSGGYNEQFF. CDR3 nucleotide sequence: TGCGCCAGCAGCCAAACTAGCGGGGGCTACAATGAGCAGTTCTTC. The gene calls are TRBV5-1 and TRBJ2-1, with 11 nucleotides matching TRBD2. V gave up 4 bases and J gave up 3 bases; unmatched junction bases: 3. CDR1 is SGHRS, CDR2 YFSETQ, per germline. This CDR3 comprises 15 residues.